This TCR beta chain is from a study of blood T cell repertoires in COVID-19. Study-wide context: COVID-19 samples collected from the United States, Italy and Spain covered acute and convalescent phases. Sample material is recorded as cDNA or gDNA derived from T cells, B-cell-depleted T cells, or PBMCs.

A few counts support this clone. Assay used: immunoSEQ multiplex PCR; TCRdb lists only in-frame clones, some missing. The sample yields over 100,000 clones, about 85% seen once. Source material: peripheral blood. The TCR was taken from a middle-aged man with acute or convalescent COVID-19.

CDR3: CASSALEGRAQHF. The CDR3 DNA reads TGCGCCAGCAGCGCCCTTGAGGGTAGAGCCCAGCATTTT. V and J are TRBV4-1 and TRBJ1-5, with D unclear. CDR1 is MGHRA, CDR2 YSYEKL, per germline. This CDR3 is 13 amino acids long. Trimming took off 5 bases at V and 11 bases at J, with 16 bases between the two ends.